A single sample gave rise to the 6 T cell receptor beta chains below, sequenced in a study of blood T cell repertoires in COVID-19. Using immunoSEQ multiplex PCR, the repertoire was profiled, and TCRdb retains in-frame clones only, with some absent. This table holds some 60,000 clones, 91% found once. The sequencing sample was made of peripheral blood. The receptors here all came from a man in his sixties with acute or convalescent COVID-19.

The rearrangement links TRBV10-3 to TRBJ1-6; 9 nucleotides line up with TRBD1. The CDR3 has 15 residues. Germline loops: CDR1 ENHRY, CDR2 SYGVKD. J lost 5 bases, V lost 7 bases, and 6 bases had no gene match. The CDR3 DNA is TGTGCCATCAAGCTGGGACAGGGACATAATTCACCCCTCCACTTT. Its translation: CAIKLGQGHNSPLHF.

The chain is built from TRBV19 and TRBJ2-7; 9 bases map to TRBD1. Germline V CDR1 and CDR2: LNHDA, SQIVND (reference sequence). CDR3 length: 14 amino acids. J was trimmed by 3 bases and V by 4 bases; bases with no gene match: 4. The CDR3 is CASSTGQGFYEQYF. The CDR3 DNA sequence: TGTGCCAGTAGTACCGGACAGGGGTTCTACGAGCAGTACTTC.

Comments on this clone: Distinct nucleotide sequences in the sample also encode this CDR3. This rearrangement joins TRBV6-5 to TRBJ2-7; tentatively, D is TRBD2 (5 bases). Trimming stripped 6 bases from V and 0 bases from J, with 9 bases between. The germline gives CDR1 MNHEY, CDR2 SVGAGI. This CDR3 has 13 residues. The CDR3, as DNA: TGTGCCAGCAGACGGAGCGGCTCCTACGAGCAGTACTTC. Protein: CASRRSGSYEQYF.

The V and J genes are TRBV29-1 and TRBJ2-6; D remains unclear. CDR1 and CDR2 from the germline V gene are SQVTM and ANQGSEA. The V and J ends lost 3 bases and 4 bases respectively, with 10 bases between them. This CDR3 comprises 14 residues. The CDR3 loop is CSVDADKGANVLTF. The CDR3 coding sequence is TGCAGCGTTGATGCCGACAAAGGGGCCAACGTCCTGACTTTC.

The J gene is TRBJ2-1, the V gene TRBV28; 10 nucleotides line up with TRBD2. The ends lost 3 bases at V and 5 bases at J; junction bases unmatched: 7. The germline V gene has CDR1 MDHEN and CDR2 SYDVKM. CDR3 length: 16 amino acids. The CDR3 is CASSFVGLADHNEQFF. The CDR3 region has the DNA TGTGCCAGCAGTTTCGTAGGACTAGCGGACCACAATGAGCAGTTCTTC.

The chain couples TRBV6-4 to TRBJ2-4; D ambiguous. The germline CDR1 and CDR2 sequences are MRHNA and SNTAGT. The CDR3 is 17 amino acids. Trimming stripped 9 bases from V and 1 base from J, with 22 bases between. The CDR3 reads CASTPKTVPEAKNIQYF. In DNA, the CDR3 is TGTGCCAGTACCCCAAAGACGGTGCCGGAGGCCAAAAACATTCAGTACTTC.